This T cell receptor beta chain stems from a study of T-cell memory formation after mild COVID-19 listed by TCRdb under 2021. About the study as a whole: Most TCR sequence clusters were specific to one of the two donors. In a couple of donors, T-cell clones that expanded and contracted after mild COVID-19 were followed by sequencing TCRalpha and TCRbeta repertoires longitudinally. The cohort comprised two young, previously healthy adult volunteers, one female and one male. General conclusions and limits of the study: Contracting CD4+ clones were found mainly in CM and EM memory subsets, while CD8+ clones were enriched in EMRA. The detection of some responding clones in pre-infection memory suggests that pre-existing cross-reactive memory T cells joined the SARS-CoV-2 response. Clones contracting from day 15 to 85 had balanced CD4/CD8 phenotypes, while a second wave expanding from day 15 to 37 was biased towards CD4+. Only a couple of mild cases were covered in the study, and larger cohorts including severe cases with pre-infection samples were considered necessary. Whether the second-wave clones peaking on day 37 were SARS-CoV-2 specific was not confirmed.

Ficoll-Paque density gradient centrifugation was the method used to isolate PBMCs. Reads for this sample came from an Illumina NovaSeq 6000. TCRalpha and TCRbeta cDNA libraries were constructed by 5'RACE with constant-segment primers, with sample barcodes and unique molecular identifiers being introduced. RNA was extracted from every sample with Trizol reagent. The libraries were amplified in two PCR steps, and the second step added a second sample barcode and Illumina TruSeq adapters. The libraries were sequenced on an Illumina NovaSeq using 2 x 150 bp paired-end reads. On the study's bioinformatics: Reads were demultiplexed and collapsed into UMI-guided consensus sequences with migec v1.2.7. Using mixcr v2.1.11, the UMI consensuses were aligned to TRA and TRB V and J templates and assembled into clonotypes. Clonotypes were classified as expanded or contracted when called significant by both edgeR and NoisET, with noise models trained on biological replicates. For edgeR calls, the thresholds were a false discovery rate-adjusted p below 0.01 and a log2 fold-change of 1. As an exploratory analysis of dynamics, max-normalized trajectories of the 1000 most abundant clonotypes were examined with PCA combined with hierarchical clustering. Separately sequenced CD4+ and CD8+ repertoires were used to assign the CD4 or CD8 phenotype of responding clones. Using fastp trimming at Q25 and MiXCR clonotype assembly, TCRdb reanalyzed the public sequencing data and kept in-frame beta chains. CDR3 protein sequences are deduplicated, and each keeps its most common genes and DNA. The V and J calls and clone size are TCRdb's, not the authors'. The sample table holds 550,000 to 600,000 distinct CDR3 sequences, of which approximately 21% were seen once. The top ten clonotypes cover around 7.7% of the sample.

This clonotype was recorded a few times. The antigen it recognizes is unknown. No base-level quality is on record; no much larger clone is a single base apart. The germline V gene (reference sequence) yields MNHEY for CDR1 and SMNVEV for CDR2. Trimming removed 3 bases from V and 10 bases from J, leaving 13 bases between the germline ends. From the cysteine up to the phenylalanine, the CDR3 has a length of 13 residues. Only the CDR3 part of the read is kept: 39 bases, read in frame from the first base. The sample consisted of PBMCs or a T cell subset sorted from them (not recorded which). The chain is encoded by TRBV27 joined to TRBJ2-1; the D match is possibly TRBD1 or TRBD2, with 5 bases aligned in each. The sequence was collected from an adult woman who had mild COVID-19 (a few samples of this study predate the infection). The sample titles of this study are shuffled in the database, so cell type and time point are left out; the donor was told from shared clones. The CDR3 region has the sequence CASSFGRAGEQFF. At the DNA level, the sequence is TGTGCCAGCAGTTTCGGCAGGGCGGGCGAGCAGTTCTTC.